In this sample, the clone carrying this T cell receptor gamma chain turned up a few times. Its target is not known. Extracted RNA was reverse transcribed into cDNA. The CDR3 regions were amplified by multiplex PCR from V-gene primers to a constant-region primer. TCRdb re-called clones from the multiplex PCR reads using CATT. This table has tens of thousands of gamma-chain clones, roughly an eighth appearing once. V was clipped by 0 bases and J by 10 bases; unmatched bases: 3. Germline-derived CDR1 and CDR2 are VENAVY and YDSYNSRV. The CDR3 is 11 residues long. These data come from a study of Vδ1+ human thymocytes. Study-level results: Highly polyclonal TRG and TRD repertoires with Gaussian CDR3 length distributions appeared in thymus. Unlike peripheral blood Vdelta1+ controls, thymic delta-chain sequences included approximately 20% Vdelta2 and few Vdelta3.

Sequenced input: Vdelta1+ gamma-delta thymocytes from the thymus. Specified subset: FACS-sorted CD3+ TCRalphabeta- TCRVdelta1+ TCRVdelta2- thymocytes. The gene calls are TRGV8 and TRGJ1 or TRGJ2. The receptor was isolated from a child under three years old who had congenital heart surgery. CDR3 in DNA: TGTGCCACCTGGGATAGGTTAAAGAAACTCTTT. Protein product: CATWDRLKKLF.